This TCR beta chain was observed in a study of blood T cell repertoires in COVID-19. Study-level information: From the United States, Italy and Spain came samples of acute and convalescent COVID-19.

Recovery meant two consecutive negative NP/OP PCR tests, professional clearance, or resolved symptoms. Only in-frame clones appear in the TCRdb table, and some are missing; sequencing was by immunoSEQ multiplex PCR. Of roughly 400,000 clones listed, 89% were seen once; the top ten hold 1.5% to 2%. There are 16 residues in the CDR3. This receptor was identified in a woman aged 25-40 years who had recovered from COVID-19. The sample taken for sequencing was PBMCs or T cells enriched from blood (not recorded which). The V and J genes are TRBV21-1 and TRBJ2-7; TRBD1, the table's D call, was not compared with the DNA. TRBV21-1 counts as a pseudogene. CDR3 sequence: CASSRSVGPRGNEQYF. CDR3 nucleotides: TGTGCCAGCAGCAGATCGGTAGGGCCTAGGGGGAACGAGCAGTACTTC.